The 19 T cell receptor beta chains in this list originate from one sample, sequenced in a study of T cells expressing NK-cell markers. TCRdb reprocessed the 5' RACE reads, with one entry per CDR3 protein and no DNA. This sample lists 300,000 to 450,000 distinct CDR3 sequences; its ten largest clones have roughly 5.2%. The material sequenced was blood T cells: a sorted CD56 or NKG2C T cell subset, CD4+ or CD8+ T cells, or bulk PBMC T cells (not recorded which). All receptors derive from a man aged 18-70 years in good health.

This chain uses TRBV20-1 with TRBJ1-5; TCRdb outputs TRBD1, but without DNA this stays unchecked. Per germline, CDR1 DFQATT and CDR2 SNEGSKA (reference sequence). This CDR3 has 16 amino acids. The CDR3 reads CSAPPRPEAIHQPQHF.

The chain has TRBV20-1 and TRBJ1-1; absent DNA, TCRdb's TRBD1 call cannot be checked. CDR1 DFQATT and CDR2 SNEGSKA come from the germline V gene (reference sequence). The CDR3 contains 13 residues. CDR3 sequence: CSGRDRGLTEAFF.

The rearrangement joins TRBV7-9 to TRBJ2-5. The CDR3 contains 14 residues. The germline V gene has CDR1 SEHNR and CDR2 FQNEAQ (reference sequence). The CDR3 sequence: CASSPLNYGRTQYF.

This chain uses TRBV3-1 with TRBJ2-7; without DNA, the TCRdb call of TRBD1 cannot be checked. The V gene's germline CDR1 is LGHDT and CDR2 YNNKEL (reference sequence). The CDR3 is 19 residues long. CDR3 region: CASSQKPGVGQGVVREQYF.

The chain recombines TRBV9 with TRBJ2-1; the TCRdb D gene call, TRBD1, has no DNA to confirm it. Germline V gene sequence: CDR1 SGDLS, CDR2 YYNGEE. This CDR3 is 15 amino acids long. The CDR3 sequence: CASSASPGAVNEQFF.

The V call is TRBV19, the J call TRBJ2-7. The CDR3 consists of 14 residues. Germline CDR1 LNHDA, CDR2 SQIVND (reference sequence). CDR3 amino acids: CASSIKVGFYEQYF.

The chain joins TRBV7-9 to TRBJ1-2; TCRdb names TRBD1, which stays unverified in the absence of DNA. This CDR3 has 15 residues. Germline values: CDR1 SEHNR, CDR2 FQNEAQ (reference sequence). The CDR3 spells CASSLADRTGRGYTF.

The CDR3 loop is CASSYINRVGGTDTQYF. The chain combines TRBV12-3 or TRBV12-4 with TRBJ2-3; checking the TCRdb D call of TRBD1 is not possible without DNA. The CDR3 spans 17 residues.

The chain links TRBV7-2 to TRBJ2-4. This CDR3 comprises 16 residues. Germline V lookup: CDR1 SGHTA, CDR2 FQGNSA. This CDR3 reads CASSFSGVLAKNIQYF.

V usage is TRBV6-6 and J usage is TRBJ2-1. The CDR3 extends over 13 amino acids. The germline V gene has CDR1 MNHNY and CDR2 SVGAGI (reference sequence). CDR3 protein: CASSLRSYNEQFF.

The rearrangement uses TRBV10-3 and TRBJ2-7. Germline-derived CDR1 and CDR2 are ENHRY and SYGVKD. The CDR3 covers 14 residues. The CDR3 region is CAISRSGGSYEQYF.

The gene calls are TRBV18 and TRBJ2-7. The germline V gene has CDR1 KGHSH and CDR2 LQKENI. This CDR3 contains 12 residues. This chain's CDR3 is CASSPGGDEQYF. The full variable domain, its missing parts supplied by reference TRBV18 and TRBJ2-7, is NAGVMQNPRHLVRRRGQEARLRCSPMKGHSHVYWYRQLPEEGLKFMVYLQKENIIDESGMPKERFSAEFPKEGPSILRIQQVVRGDSAAYFCASSPGGDEQYFGPGTRLTVT.

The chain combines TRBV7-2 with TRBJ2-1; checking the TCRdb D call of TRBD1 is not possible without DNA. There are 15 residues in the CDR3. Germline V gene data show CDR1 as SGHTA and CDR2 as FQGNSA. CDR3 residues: CASSLQGQRGNEQFF.

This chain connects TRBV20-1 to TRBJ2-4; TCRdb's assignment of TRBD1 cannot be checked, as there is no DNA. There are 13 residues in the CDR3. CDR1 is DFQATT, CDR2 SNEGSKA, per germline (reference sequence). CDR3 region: CSARGQGLNIQYF.

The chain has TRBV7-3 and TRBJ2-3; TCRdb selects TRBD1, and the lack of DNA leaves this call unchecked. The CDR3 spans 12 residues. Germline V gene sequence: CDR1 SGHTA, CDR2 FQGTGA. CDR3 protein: CASSQTGFFWYF. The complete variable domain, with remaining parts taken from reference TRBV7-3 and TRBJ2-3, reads GAGVSQTPSNKVTEKGKYVELRCDPISGHTALYWYRQSLGQGPEFLIYFQGTGAADDSGLPNDRFFAVRPEGSVSTLKIQRTERGDSAVYLCASSQTGFFWYFGPGTRLTVL.

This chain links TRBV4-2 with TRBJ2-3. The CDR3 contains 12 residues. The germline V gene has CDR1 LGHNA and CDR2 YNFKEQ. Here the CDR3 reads CASSYIGDTQYF.

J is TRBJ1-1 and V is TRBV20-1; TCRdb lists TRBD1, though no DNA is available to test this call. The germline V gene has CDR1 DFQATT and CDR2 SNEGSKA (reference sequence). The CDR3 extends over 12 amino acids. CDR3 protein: CSASLGGSEAFF.

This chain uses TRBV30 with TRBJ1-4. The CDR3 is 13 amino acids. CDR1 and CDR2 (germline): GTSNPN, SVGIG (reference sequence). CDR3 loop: CAWSFGKAEKLFF.

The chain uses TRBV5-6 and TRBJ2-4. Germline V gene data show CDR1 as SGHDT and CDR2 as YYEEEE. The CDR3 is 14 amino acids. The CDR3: CASSLRPTKNIQYF.